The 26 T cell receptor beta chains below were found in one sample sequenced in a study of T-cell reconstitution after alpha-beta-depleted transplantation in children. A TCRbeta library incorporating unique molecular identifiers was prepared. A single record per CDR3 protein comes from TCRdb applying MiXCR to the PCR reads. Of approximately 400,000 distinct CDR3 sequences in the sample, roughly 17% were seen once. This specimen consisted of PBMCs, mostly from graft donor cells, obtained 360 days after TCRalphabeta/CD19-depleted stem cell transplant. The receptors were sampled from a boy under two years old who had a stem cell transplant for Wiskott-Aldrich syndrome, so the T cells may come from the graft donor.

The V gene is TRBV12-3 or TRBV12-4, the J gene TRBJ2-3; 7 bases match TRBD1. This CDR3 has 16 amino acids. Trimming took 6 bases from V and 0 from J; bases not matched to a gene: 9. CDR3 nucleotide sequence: TGTGCCAGCAGCCCCAACAGGGGCGATAGCACAGATACGCAGTATTTT. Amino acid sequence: CASSPNRGDSTDTQYF.

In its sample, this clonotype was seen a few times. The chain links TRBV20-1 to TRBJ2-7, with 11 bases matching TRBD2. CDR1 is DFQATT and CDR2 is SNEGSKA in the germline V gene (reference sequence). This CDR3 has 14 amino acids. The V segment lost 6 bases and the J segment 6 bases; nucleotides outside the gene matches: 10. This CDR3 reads CSANPLTSGIEQYF. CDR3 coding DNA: TGCAGTGCCAATCCTTTGACTAGCGGGATCGAGCAGTACTTC.

The CDR3 DNA sequence: TGTGCCAGCAGTCCTGAGTGGGGTCTAGCGGGAGAAGGGGGAGAGACCCAGTACTTC. Its protein product is CASSPEWGLAGEGGETQYF. The chain couples TRBV9 to TRBJ2-5; 10 bases map to TRBD2. Germline assignment: CDR1 SGDLS and CDR2 YYNGEE. Trimming at V came to 5 bases and at J to 4 bases, leaving 20 bases not matched to a gene. This CDR3 is 19 amino acids long.

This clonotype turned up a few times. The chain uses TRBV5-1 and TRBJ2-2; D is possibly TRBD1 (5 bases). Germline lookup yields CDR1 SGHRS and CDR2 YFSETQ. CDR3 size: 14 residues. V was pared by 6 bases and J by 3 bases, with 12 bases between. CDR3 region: CASMETGYTGELFF. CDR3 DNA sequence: TGCGCCAGCATGGAAACAGGATACACCGGGGAGCTGTTTTTT. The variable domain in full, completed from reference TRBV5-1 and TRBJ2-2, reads KAGVTQTPRYLIKTRGQQVTLSCSPISGHRSVSWYQQTPGQGLQFLFEYFSETQRNKGNFPGRFSGRQFSNSRSEMNVSTLELGDSALYLCASMETGYTGELFFGEGSRLTVL.

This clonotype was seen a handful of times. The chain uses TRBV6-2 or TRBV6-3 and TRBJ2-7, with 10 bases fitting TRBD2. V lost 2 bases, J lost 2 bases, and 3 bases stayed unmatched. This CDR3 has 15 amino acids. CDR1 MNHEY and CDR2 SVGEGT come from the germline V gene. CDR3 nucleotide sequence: TGTGCCAGCAGTTACAGGGGACTAGCGACCTACGAGCAGTACTTC. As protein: CASSYRGLATYEQYF.

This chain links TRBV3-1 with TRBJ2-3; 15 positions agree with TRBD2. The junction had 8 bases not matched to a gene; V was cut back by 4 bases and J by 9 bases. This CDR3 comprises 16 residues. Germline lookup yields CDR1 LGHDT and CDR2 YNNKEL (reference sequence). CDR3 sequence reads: CASSLRTSGRAWTQYF. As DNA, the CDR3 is TGTGCCAGCAGCCTCCGGACTAGCGGGAGGGCGTGGACGCAGTATTTT.

This CDR3 is CASSSTDSASSTDTQYF. In DNA form, the CDR3 reads TGTGCCAGCAGCTCGACGGACAGCGCCTCTAGCACAGATACGCAGTATTTT. The genes are TRBV7-9 and TRBJ2-3; tentative D call: TRBD1 (6 bases). The ends were cut back, 4 bases at V and 0 bases at J, with 17 bases in the middle. This CDR3 contains 17 residues. CDR1 and CDR2 (germline): SEHNR, FQNEAQ (reference sequence). The full variable domain, with the rest looked up from reference TRBV7-9 and TRBJ2-3, is DTGVSQNPRHKITKRGQNVTFRCDPISEHNRLYWYRQTLGQGPEFLTYFQNEAQLEKSRLLSDRFSAERPKGSFSTLEIQRTEQGDSAMYLCASSSTDSASSTDTQYFGPGTRLTVL.

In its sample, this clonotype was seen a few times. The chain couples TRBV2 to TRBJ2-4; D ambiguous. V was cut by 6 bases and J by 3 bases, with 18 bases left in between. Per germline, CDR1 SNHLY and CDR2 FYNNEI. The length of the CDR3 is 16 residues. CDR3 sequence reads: CASSLSVTWGKNIQYF. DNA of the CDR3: TGTGCCAGCAGCCTCTCAGTGACTTGGGGCAAAAACATTCAGTACTTC. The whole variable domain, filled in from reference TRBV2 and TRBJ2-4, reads EPEVTQTPSHQVTQMGQEVILRCVPISNHLYFYWYRQILGQKVEFLVSFYNNEISEKSEIFDDQFSVERPDGSNFTLKIRSTKLEDSAMYFCASSLSVTWGKNIQYFGAGTRLSVL.

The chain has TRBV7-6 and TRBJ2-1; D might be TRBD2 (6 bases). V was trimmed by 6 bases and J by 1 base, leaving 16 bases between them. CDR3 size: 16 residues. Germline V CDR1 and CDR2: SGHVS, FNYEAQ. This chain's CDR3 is CASREGLWESYNEQFF. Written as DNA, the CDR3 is TGTGCCAGCAGGGAGGGACTCTGGGAATCCTACAATGAGCAGTTCTTC.

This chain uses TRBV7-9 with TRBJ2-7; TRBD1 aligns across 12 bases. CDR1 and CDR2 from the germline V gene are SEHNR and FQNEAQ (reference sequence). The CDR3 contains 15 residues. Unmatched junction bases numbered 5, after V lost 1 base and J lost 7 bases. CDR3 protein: CASSLGDRGRVEQYF. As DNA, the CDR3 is TGTGCCAGCAGCTTAGGGGACAGGGGGCGCGTAGAGCAGTACTTC.

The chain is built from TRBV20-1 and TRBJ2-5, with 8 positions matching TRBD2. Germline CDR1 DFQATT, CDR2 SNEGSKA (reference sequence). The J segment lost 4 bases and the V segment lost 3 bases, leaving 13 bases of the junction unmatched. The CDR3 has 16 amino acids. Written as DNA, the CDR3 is TGCAGTGCTAGCGGACTAGCTAATGGGGTGTCAGAGACCCAGTACTTC. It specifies CSASGLANGVSETQYF.

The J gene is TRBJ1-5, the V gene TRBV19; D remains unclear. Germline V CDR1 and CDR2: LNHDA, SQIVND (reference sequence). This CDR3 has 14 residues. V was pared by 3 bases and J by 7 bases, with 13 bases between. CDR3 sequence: CASSIEAARQPQHF. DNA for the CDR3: TGTGCCAGTAGTATCGAAGCTGCAAGGCAGCCCCAGCATTTT. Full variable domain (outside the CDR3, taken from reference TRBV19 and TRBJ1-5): DGGITQSPKYLFRKEGQNVTLSCEQNLNHDAMYWYRQDPGQGLRLIYYSQIVNDFQKGDIAEGYSVSREKKESFPLTVTSAQKNPTAFYLCASSIEAARQPQHFGDGTRLSIL.

The CDR3 bases are TGTGCCAGCAGGCCACAGGGCTACTATGGCTACACCTTC. Protein sequence: CASRPQGYYGYTF. The rearrangement joins TRBV6-2 or TRBV6-3 to TRBJ1-2; possible D gene TRBD1, 6 bases. Deletions cut 6 bases from V and 3 bases from J, with 11 bases between. The CDR3 is 13 amino acids. The germline CDR1 and CDR2 sequences are MNHEY and SVGEGT.

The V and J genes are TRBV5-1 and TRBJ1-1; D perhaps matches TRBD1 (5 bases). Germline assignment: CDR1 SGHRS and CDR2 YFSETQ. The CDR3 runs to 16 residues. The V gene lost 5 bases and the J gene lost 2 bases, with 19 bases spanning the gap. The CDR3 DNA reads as TGCGCCAGCAGTCTGAGGGCGGGGGTTGTAAACACTGAAGCTTTCTTT. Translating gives CASSLRAGVVNTEAFF.

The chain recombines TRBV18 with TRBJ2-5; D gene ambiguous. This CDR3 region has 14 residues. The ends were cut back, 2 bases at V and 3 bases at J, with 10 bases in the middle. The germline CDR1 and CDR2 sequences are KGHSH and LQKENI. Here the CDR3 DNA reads TGTGCCAGCTCACCAGGAAGGACCAAAGAGACCCAGTACTTC. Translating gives CASSPGRTKETQYF.

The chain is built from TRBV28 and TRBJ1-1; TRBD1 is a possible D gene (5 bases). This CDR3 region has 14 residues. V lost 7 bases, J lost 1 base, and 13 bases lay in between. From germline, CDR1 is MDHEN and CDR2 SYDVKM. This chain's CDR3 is CASKRQFWNTEAFF. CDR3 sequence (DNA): TGTGCCAGCAAAAGACAGTTTTGGAACACTGAAGCTTTCTTT.

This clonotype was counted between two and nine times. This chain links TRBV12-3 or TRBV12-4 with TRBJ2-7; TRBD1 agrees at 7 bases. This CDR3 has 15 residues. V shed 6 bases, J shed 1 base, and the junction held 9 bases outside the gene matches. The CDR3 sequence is CASRSARTGSYEQYF. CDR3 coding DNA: TGTGCCAGCAGATCAGCAAGGACAGGTTCCTACGAGCAGTACTTC.

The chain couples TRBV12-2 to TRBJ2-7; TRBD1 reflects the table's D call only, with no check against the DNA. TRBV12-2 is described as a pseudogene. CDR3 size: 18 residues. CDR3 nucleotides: TGTGCAAGTCGCTTTCGCTCCCGGCCGGGACAGAGCGGGTACGAGCAGTACTTC. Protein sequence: CASRFRSRPGQSGYEQYF.

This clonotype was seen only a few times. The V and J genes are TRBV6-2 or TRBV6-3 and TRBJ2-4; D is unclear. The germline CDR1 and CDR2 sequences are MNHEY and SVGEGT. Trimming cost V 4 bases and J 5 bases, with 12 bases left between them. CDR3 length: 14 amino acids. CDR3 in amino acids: CASSSAVRQNIQYF. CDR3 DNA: TGTGCCAGCAGTTCCGCGGTTCGCCAAAACATTCAGTACTTC.

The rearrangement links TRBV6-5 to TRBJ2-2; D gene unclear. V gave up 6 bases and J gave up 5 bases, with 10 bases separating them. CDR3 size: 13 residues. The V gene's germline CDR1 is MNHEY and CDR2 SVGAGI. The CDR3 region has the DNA TGTGCCAGCAGACCAGACGCTACCGGGGAGCTGTTTTTT. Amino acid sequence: CASRPDATGELFF.

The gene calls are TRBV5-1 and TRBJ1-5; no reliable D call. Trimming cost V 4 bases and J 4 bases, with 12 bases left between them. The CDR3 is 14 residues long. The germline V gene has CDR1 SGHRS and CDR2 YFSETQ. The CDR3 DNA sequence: TGCGCCAGCAGCCAGGACGGCTCAAATCAGCCCCAGCATTTT. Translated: CASSQDGSNQPQHF.

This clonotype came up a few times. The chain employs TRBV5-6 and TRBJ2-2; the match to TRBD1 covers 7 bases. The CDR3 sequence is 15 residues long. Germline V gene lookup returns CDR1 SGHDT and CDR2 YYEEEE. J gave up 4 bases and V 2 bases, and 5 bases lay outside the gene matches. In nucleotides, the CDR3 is TGTGCCAGCAGCTTACCGGCAGGGGGCACCGGGGAGCTGTTTTTT. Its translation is CASSLPAGGTGELFF.

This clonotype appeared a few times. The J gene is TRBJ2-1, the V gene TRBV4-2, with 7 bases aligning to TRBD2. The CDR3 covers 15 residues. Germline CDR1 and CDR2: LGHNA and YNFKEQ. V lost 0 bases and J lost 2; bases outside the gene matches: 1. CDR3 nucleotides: TGTGCCAGCAGCCAAGAGGGGACTACCTACAATGAGCAGTTCTTC. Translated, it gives CASSQEGTTYNEQFF.

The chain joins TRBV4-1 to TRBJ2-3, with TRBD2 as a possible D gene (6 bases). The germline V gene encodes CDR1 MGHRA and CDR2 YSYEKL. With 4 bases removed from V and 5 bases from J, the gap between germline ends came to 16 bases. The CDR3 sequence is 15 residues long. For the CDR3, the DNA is TGCGCCAGCAGCCTCCGAAGGCGGGGTGGAGATACGCAGTATTTT. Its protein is CASSLRRRGGDTQYF.

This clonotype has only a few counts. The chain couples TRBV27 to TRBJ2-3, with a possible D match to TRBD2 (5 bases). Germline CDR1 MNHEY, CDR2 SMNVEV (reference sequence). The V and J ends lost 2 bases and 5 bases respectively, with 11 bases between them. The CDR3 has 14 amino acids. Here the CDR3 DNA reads TGTGCCAGCAGTTTAAAGCCCGCGGGAGATACGCAGTATTTT. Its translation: CASSLKPAGDTQYF.

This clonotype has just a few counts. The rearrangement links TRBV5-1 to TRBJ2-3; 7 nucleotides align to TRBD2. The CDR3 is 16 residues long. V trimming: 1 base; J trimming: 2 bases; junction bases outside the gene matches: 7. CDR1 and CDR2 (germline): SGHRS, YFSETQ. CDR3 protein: CASSLWGGEPTDTQYF. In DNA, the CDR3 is TGCGCCAGCAGCTTGTGGGGGGGAGAACCCACAGATACGCAGTATTTT.